These T cell receptor beta chains were read from a single sample in a study of blood T cell repertoires in COVID-19. Profiled with immunoSEQ multiplex PCR; TCRdb holds only in-frame clones, not every one. The table lists 250,000 to 400,000 clones, around 85% of them singletons. The sample consisted of PBMCs or T cells enriched from blood (not recorded which). These receptor sequences come from a woman between 25 and 40 years old who had been exposed to COVID-19. Each CDR3 is given with its conserved first and last residue. Fields, in order: V gene, J gene, D gene, clone size, CDR3 protein, CDR3 DNA. The D gene is left open where the match is weak. Expanded clones get a size class; other rows say once, few or many, or leave the size out.

v_gene: TRBV4-3; j_gene: TRBJ1-2; d_gene: TRBD1; abundance: NA; CDR3aa: CASSQLVTGFDGYTF; CDR3nt: TGCGCCAGCAGCCAACTCGTGACAGGGTTTGATGGCTACACCTTC
v_gene: TRBV4-3; j_gene: TRBJ1-2; d_gene: TRBD1; abundance: NA; CDR3aa: CASSQDLGGTGSEYTF; CDR3nt: TGCGCCAGCAGCCAAGATCTGGGCGGGACAGGGAGTGAGTACACCTTC
v_gene: TRBV15; j_gene: TRBJ2-5; d_gene: TRBD2; abundance: NA; CDR3aa: CATSGIAGGGETQYF; CDR3nt: TGTGCCACCAGCGGTATAGCGGGGGGTGGAGAGACCCAGTACTTC
v_gene: TRBV18; j_gene: TRBJ1-2; d_gene: NA; abundance: NA; CDR3aa: CASSPPGQSYGYTF; CDR3nt: TGTGCCAGCTCACCACCTGGACAGTCCTATGGCTACACCTTC
v_gene: TRBV25-1; j_gene: TRBJ1-5; d_gene: NA; abundance: NA; CDR3aa: CASSEPGANQPQHF; CDR3nt: TGTGCCAGCAGTGAACCTGGGGCCAATCAGCCCCAGCATTTT
v_gene: TRBV5-8; j_gene: TRBJ2-7; d_gene: NA; abundance: NA; CDR3aa: CASSSDNVGEQYF; CDR3nt: TGTGCCAGCAGTTCGGACAATGTTGGGGAGCAGTACTTC
v_gene: TRBV4-1; j_gene: TRBJ2-1; d_gene: NA; abundance: NA; CDR3aa: CASSQHRDNEQFF; CDR3nt: TGCGCCAGCAGCCAACACAGAGACAATGAGCAGTTCTTC
v_gene: TRBV7-9; j_gene: TRBJ1-1; d_gene: TRBD1; abundance: NA; CDR3aa: CASSLEQVRGAFF; CDR3nt: TGTGCCAGCAGCTTAGAACAGGTCAGGGGGGCTTTCTTT
v_gene: TRBV28; j_gene: TRBJ1-2; d_gene: NA; abundance: NA; CDR3aa: CASSFGSPGDYGYTF; CDR3nt: TGTGCCAGCAGTTTTGGCAGCCCAGGTGACTATGGCTACACCTTC
v_gene: TRBV5-6; j_gene: TRBJ2-7; d_gene: TRBD1; abundance: NA; CDR3aa: CASSFSDRAYEQYF; CDR3nt: TGTGCCAGCAGCTTCTCGGACAGGGCCTACGAGCAGTACTTC
v_gene: TRBV29-1; j_gene: TRBJ1-1; d_gene: TRBD1; abundance: NA; CDR3aa: CSVVGQVTEAFF; CDR3nt: TGCAGCGTTGTAGGACAGGTCACTGAAGCTTTCTTT
v_gene: TRBV29-1; j_gene: TRBJ1-5; d_gene: TRBD1; abundance: many; CDR3aa: CSVRQGANQPQHF; CDR3nt: TGCAGCGTTCGACAGGGGGCTAATCAGCCCCAGCATTTT
v_gene: TRBV28; j_gene: TRBJ1-2; d_gene: NA; abundance: few; CDR3aa: CASSSSGGGYGYTF; CDR3nt: TGTGCCAGCAGTTCCTCGGGGGGAGGGTATGGCTACACCTTC
v_gene: TRBV28; j_gene: TRBJ2-3; d_gene: NA; abundance: NA; CDR3aa: CASSPMSWGGRDTQYF; CDR3nt: TGTGCCAGCAGCCCCATGTCCTGGGGGGGGCGAGATACGCAGTATTTT
v_gene: TRBV28; j_gene: TRBJ2-1; d_gene: TRBD2; abundance: NA; CDR3aa: CAGSWGLADSSYNEQFF; CDR3nt: TGTGCCGGTTCTTGGGGACTAGCGGACAGCTCCTACAATGAGCAGTTCTTC
v_gene: TRBV18; j_gene: TRBJ2-2; d_gene: TRBD2; abundance: NA; CDR3aa: CASSQLAGASNTGELFF; CDR3nt: TGTGCCAGCTCGCAACTAGCGGGGGCCTCGAACACCGGGGAGCTGTTTTTT
v_gene: TRBV6-5; j_gene: TRBJ1-1; d_gene: TRBD1; abundance: few; CDR3aa: CASSVAGGDTEAFF; CDR3nt: TGTGCCAGCAGCGTCGCAGGGGGTGACACTGAAGCTTTCTTT
v_gene: TRBV7-2; j_gene: TRBJ2-7; d_gene: TRBD1; abundance: NA; CDR3aa: CASSSRQGALEQYF; CDR3nt: TGTGCCAGCAGCTCGAGACAGGGGGCTCTCGAGCAGTACTTC
v_gene: TRBV4-1; j_gene: TRBJ2-7; d_gene: TRBD2; abundance: NA; CDR3aa: CASSQDRLGRVYEQYF; CDR3nt: TGCGCCAGCAGCCAAGATCGCCTTGGGAGGGTCTACGAGCAGTACTTC
v_gene: TRBV4-2; j_gene: TRBJ1-6; d_gene: TRBD1; abundance: NA; CDR3aa: CASSRDRSPLHF; CDR3nt: TGTGCCAGCAGCCGGGACAGATCCCCCCTCCACTTT
v_gene: TRBV5-1; j_gene: TRBJ2-5; d_gene: TRBD1; abundance: NA; CDR3aa: CASSLTGGEETQYF; CDR3nt: TGCGCCAGCAGCTTGACAGGGGGCGAGGAGACCCAGTACTTC
v_gene: TRBV4-1; j_gene: TRBJ2-7; d_gene: NA; abundance: NA; CDR3aa: CASSPRQDYEQYF; CDR3nt: TGCGCCAGCAGCCCCCGACAAGACTACGAGCAGTACTTC
v_gene: TRBV2; j_gene: TRBJ1-4; d_gene: TRBD1; abundance: NA; CDR3aa: CASRVQGDEKLFF; CDR3nt: TGTGCCAGCAGGGTTCAGGGGGATGAAAAACTGTTTTTT
v_gene: TRBV6-1; j_gene: TRBJ1-3; d_gene: NA; abundance: few; CDR3aa: CASSEGRGNTIYF; CDR3nt: TGTGCCAGCAGTGAAGGCAGGGGCAACACCATATATTTT
v_gene: TRBV24-1; j_gene: TRBJ2-1; d_gene: TRBD1; abundance: NA; CDR3aa: CATSERSGQHNEQFF; CDR3nt: TGTGCCACCAGTGAGCGATCGGGACAGCACAATGAGCAGTTCTTC
v_gene: TRBV6-1; j_gene: TRBJ2-5; d_gene: NA; abundance: NA; CDR3aa: CASSEEIVRGTQYF; CDR3nt: TGTGCCAGCAGTGAAGAAATAGTTCGTGGGACCCAGTACTTC
v_gene: TRBV5-5; j_gene: TRBJ1-5; d_gene: NA; abundance: many; CDR3aa: CASSLNTGYSNQPQHF; CDR3nt: TGTGCCAGCAGCTTGAATACAGGCTATAGCAATCAGCCCCAGCATTTT
v_gene: TRBV6-5; j_gene: TRBJ2-7; d_gene: NA; abundance: NA; CDR3aa: CASSLGTYSYEQYF; CDR3nt: TGTGCCAGCAGTCTGGGGACTTACTCCTACGAGCAGTACTTC
v_gene: TRBV6-1; j_gene: TRBJ1-1; d_gene: TRBD1; abundance: NA; CDR3aa: CASSELGTGNTEAFF; CDR3nt: TGTGCCAGCAGTGAACTTGGGACAGGGAACACTGAAGCTTTCTTT